The 31 T cell receptor beta chains presented below share a single source sample, sequenced in a study of T cell responses to AZD1222 COVID-19 vaccine. Measured with immunoSEQ multiplex PCR; TCRdb has only the in-frame clones, and not every one. The data show about 120,000 clones, 92% seen once. Specimen: peripheral blood, collected 28 days after the second AZD1222 dose. The receptor source for this set is an adult who received the AZD1222 COVID-19 vaccine.

The chain uses TRBV12-3 or TRBV12-4 and TRBJ2-3; D perhaps matches TRBD2 (7 bases). The CDR3 runs 12 residues. The V end lost 10 bases, the J end lost 6 bases, and 14 bases lay between the germline ends. The CDR3 bases are TGTGCCACGGGCGGGGGCGTGGATACGCAGTATTTT. Amino acids: CATGGGVDTQYF.

The V and J genes are TRBV5-1 and TRBJ2-7; no definite D call. Trimming pared 0 bases from V and 3 bases from J, leaving 10 bases between. From germline, CDR1 is SGHRS and CDR2 YFSETQ. The CDR3 has 14 residues. In DNA, the CDR3 is TGCGCCAGCAGCTTGGGTTCCAGCAACTACGAGCAGTACTTC. It yields the protein CASSLGSSNYEQYF.

The rearrangement joins TRBV6-5 to TRBJ2-1; 8 bases map to TRBD2. Germline CDR1 MNHEY, CDR2 SVGAGI. The CDR3 is 16 residues long. V was pared by 0 bases and J by 6 bases, with 7 bases of the junction left unmatched. CDR3 amino acids: CASSYSREVPPNEQFF. For the CDR3, the DNA is TGTGCCAGCAGTTACTCGCGGGAGGTCCCCCCCAATGAGCAGTTCTTC.

The chain has TRBV28 and TRBJ1-5, with D possibly being TRBD1 (6 bases). The germline V gene encodes CDR1 MDHEN and CDR2 SYDVKM. Between the trimmed V and J ends, which lost 7 bases and 7 bases, there was a span of 11 bases. The CDR3 has 12 residues. CDR3 loop: CASTPGGQPQHF. The CDR3, as DNA: TGTGCCAGCACGCCTGGGGGCCAGCCCCAGCATTTT.

The chain combines TRBV10-3 with TRBJ1-1; 7 bases align to TRBD1. Germline lookup yields CDR1 ENHRY and CDR2 SYGVKD. The CDR3 extends over 12 amino acids. The junction had 11 bases not matched to a gene; V was cut back by 8 bases and J by 11 bases. In DNA, the CDR3 is TGTGCCATCGCAAACACAGGGGTCGAGGCTTTCTTT. Translation: CAIANTGVEAFF.

The chain is built from TRBV12-3 or TRBV12-4 and TRBJ2-5; D gene ambiguous. The V end was cut by 2 bases, the J end by 5 bases, with 3 bases between. CDR3 length: 11 residues. The CDR3 DNA reads TGTGCCAGCAGTTTAATGGAGACCCAGTACTTC. This sequence encodes CASSLMETQYF.

The J gene is TRBJ1-3, the V gene TRBV30; the D is unclear. The ends were cut back, 0 bases at V and 2 bases at J, with 5 bases in the middle. Germline lookup yields CDR1 GTSNPN and CDR2 SVGIG (reference sequence). The length of the CDR3 is 13 residues. The CDR3 here is CAWSVRPGNTIYF. The CDR3, as DNA: TGTGCCTGGAGTGTACGGCCTGGAAACACCATATATTTT. The whole variable domain, remainder taken from reference TRBV30 and TRBJ1-3, is SQTIHQWPATLVQPVGSPLSLECTVEGTSNPNLYWYRQAAGRGLQLLFYSVGIGQISSEVPQNLSASRPQDRQFILSSKKLLLSDSGFYLCAWSVRPGNTIYFGEGSWLTVV.

The V and J genes are TRBV27 and TRBJ2-7; the D gene is possibly TRBD2 (5 bases). Trimming removed 3 bases from V and 1 base from J, with 13 bases in between. Germline lookup yields CDR1 MNHEY and CDR2 SMNVEV (reference sequence). This CDR3 is 15 amino acids long. The DNA for the CDR3 is TGTGCCAGCAGTTTGGTAGCGAGTAGGTCCTACGAGCAGTACTTC. Its translation is CASSLVASRSYEQYF.

As to this clone: One end of the junction varies from germline; a read error may be responsible. J is TRBJ2-7 and V is TRBV12-3 or TRBV12-4; 11 bases fit TRBD1. CDR3 size: 11 residues. The CDR3 DNA sequence: TGTGCCAGCAGTCCCGGACAGGGGGCGAACTTC. Amino acid sequence: CASSPGQGANF.

The chain couples TRBV28 to TRBJ2-7; a possible D gene is TRBD2 (6 bases). The CDR3 extends over 14 amino acids. Trimming took off 3 bases at V and 2 bases at J, with 11 bases between the two ends. The germline CDR1 and CDR2 sequences are MDHEN and SYDVKM. CDR3 in DNA: TGTGCCAGCAGTTTGAAGGACTACGCCTACGAGCAGTACTTC. Its translation is CASSLKDYAYEQYF. Full variable domain (missing parts from reference TRBV28 and TRBJ2-7): DVKVTQSSRYLVKRTGEKVFLECVQDMDHENMFWYRQDPGLGLRLIYFSYDVKMKEKGDIPEGYSVSREKKERFSLILESASTNQTSMYLCASSLKDYAYEQYFGPGTRLTVT.

The chain combines TRBV18 with TRBJ1-5; tentative D call: TRBD1 (6 bases). The CDR3 is 16 residues long. V lost 3 bases, J lost 0 bases, and 12 bases lay in between. Germline V CDR1 and CDR2: KGHSH, LQKENI. CDR3 amino acids: CASSPYRVTSNQPQHF. In DNA form, the CDR3 reads TGTGCCAGCTCACCTTACAGGGTTACTAGCAATCAGCCCCAGCATTTT.

V is TRBV6-5 and J is TRBJ2-5; 11 bases map to TRBD1. CDR3 length: 15 amino acids. Germline trimming cut 4 bases from V and 4 bases from J; bases unmatched to any gene: 5. CDR1 and CDR2 (germline): MNHEY, SVGAGI. The CDR3 DNA sequence: TGTGCCAGCAGTTCCCTTGGGACAGGGGGAGAGACCCAGTACTTC. It specifies CASSSLGTGGETQYF.

The rearrangement joins TRBV7-9 to TRBJ2-1; 10 nucleotides line up with TRBD2. CDR3 size: 16 residues. Per the germline V gene, CDR1 is SEHNR and CDR2 is FQNEAQ (reference sequence). J was trimmed by 0 bases and V by 5 bases; bases with no gene match: 4. The CDR3: CASSALAGLSYNEQFF. The CDR3 nucleotides are TGTGCCAGCAGCGCACTAGCGGGGCTCTCCTACAATGAGCAGTTCTTC.

In its sample, this clone was seen once. J is TRBJ2-2 and V is TRBV2, with unresolved D. V was trimmed by 4 bases and J by 4 bases, leaving 10 bases between them. This CDR3 has 14 amino acids. Germline V lookup: CDR1 SNHLY, CDR2 FYNNEI. The CDR3 region has the DNA TGTGCCAGCAGTGGTAGCAGAGCCACCGGGGAGCTGTTTTTT. Its translation: CASSGSRATGELFF. Together with reference TRBV2 and TRBJ2-2, the CDR3 gives the full variable domain: EPEVTQTPSHQVTQMGQEVILRCVPISNHLYFYWYRQILGQKVEFLVSFYNNEISEKSEIFDDQFSVERPDGSNFTLKIRSTKLEDSAMYFCASSGSRATGELFFGEGSRLTVL.

V gene TRBV18 combines with J gene TRBJ2-7; 9 bases line up with TRBD1. Germline V gives CDR1 KGHSH, CDR2 LQKENI. This CDR3 has 14 amino acids. V shed 4 bases, J shed 5 bases, and the junction held 6 bases outside the gene matches. The CDR3 loop is CASSLDTGGDEQYF. In DNA form, the CDR3 reads TGTGCCAGCTCACTAGACACAGGGGGCGACGAGCAGTACTTC.

This chain links TRBV6-5 with TRBJ2-1, with TRBD2 matching over 7 bases. This CDR3 region has 12 residues. V gave up 4 bases and J gave up 15 bases; unmatched junction bases: 9. The germline V gene encodes CDR1 MNHEY and CDR2 SVGAGI. DNA of the CDR3: TGTGCCAGCAGTTCGCTAGCGGTTGGATGGTTCTTC. Translated: CASSSLAVGWFF.

This chain uses TRBV30 with TRBJ1-6, with 8 bases fitting TRBD1. CDR1 is GTSNPN and CDR2 is SVGIG in the germline V gene (reference sequence). Germline trimming cut 3 bases from V and 9 bases from J; bases unmatched to any gene: 13. This CDR3 comprises 16 residues. CDR3 amino acids: CAWSSKWTGLGSPLHF. CDR3 coding DNA: TGTGCCTGGAGCTCTAAGTGGACAGGGCTAGGTTCACCCCTCCACTTT.

V and J are TRBV5-4 and TRBJ2-3; the match to TRBD1 covers 8 bases. This CDR3 has 16 amino acids. Germline V lookup: CDR1 SGHNT, CDR2 YYREEE (reference sequence). Trimming cost V 4 bases and J 0 bases; bases outside gene matches: 7. The CDR3: CASSPKTGVSTDTQYF. CDR3 in DNA: TGTGCCAGCAGCCCCAAGACAGGGGTTAGCACAGATACGCAGTATTTT.

This chain uses TRBV10-2 with TRBJ2-3; possibly TRBD2 for D (5 bases). The CDR3 has 12 amino acids. The germline CDR1 and CDR2 sequences are WSHSY and SAAADI. The V end lost 0 bases, the J end lost 9 bases, and 7 bases lay between the germline ends. CDR3 protein: CASSESWRTQYF. DNA of the CDR3: TGCGCCAGCAGTGAGTCCTGGAGGACGCAGTATTTT.

The chain employs TRBV7-9 and TRBJ1-1; D gene ambiguous. V lost 1 base and J lost 6, with 12 bases in between. There are 14 residues in the CDR3. From germline, CDR1 is SEHNR and CDR2 FQNEAQ (reference sequence). CDR3: CASSLEQPTAEAFF. The CDR3 nucleotides read TGTGCCAGCAGCTTAGAACAACCTACCGCTGAAGCTTTCTTT. Full variable domain (outside the CDR3, taken from reference TRBV7-9 and TRBJ1-1): DTGVSQNPRHKITKRGQNVTFRCDPISEHNRLYWYRQTLGQGPEFLTYFQNEAQLEKSRLLSDRFSAERPKGSFSTLEIQRTEQGDSAMYLCASSLEQPTAEAFFGQGTRLTVV.

The chain carries TRBV28 and TRBJ2-3, with TRBD2 matching 8 bases. V lost 7 bases and J lost 0; bases outside the gene matches: 9. The CDR3 is 16 amino acids. The germline gives CDR1 MDHEN, CDR2 SYDVKM. CDR3 sequence: CASTPSGRTSTDTQYF. The CDR3 nucleotides read TGTGCCAGCACTCCTAGCGGGCGCACTAGCACAGATACGCAGTATTTT.

The gene calls are TRBV19 and TRBJ1-3; D remains ambiguous. This CDR3 is 14 amino acids long. The germline V and J ends were trimmed by 7 bases and 0 bases, with 10 bases remaining between them. The germline gives CDR1 LNHDA, CDR2 SQIVND (reference sequence). The CDR3 sequence is CASTLENSGNTIYF. The DNA for the CDR3 is TGTGCCAGTACCCTAGAAAACTCTGGAAACACCATATATTTT.

The chain joins TRBV7-6 to TRBJ2-1, with D uncertain. There are 15 residues in the CDR3. The germline V gene encodes CDR1 SGHVS and CDR2 FNYEAQ. Trimming pared 2 bases from V and 0 bases from J, leaving 8 bases between. CDR3 in DNA: TGTGCCAGCAGCTTATCGCGTAGCTCCTACAATGAGCAGTTCTTC. Its translation is CASSLSRSSYNEQFF.

This chain joins TRBV5-1 and TRBJ2-2; TRBD1 matches at 9 bases. This CDR3 has 20 amino acids. The ends lost 7 bases at V and 0 bases at J; junction bases unmatched: 19. Germline V CDR1 and CDR2: SGHRS, YFSETQ. Written as DNA, the CDR3 is TGCGCCAGCTCAAATCCCCCGGGGACAGGGCTCTGGGCGAACACCGGGGAGCTGTTTTTT. Translating it yields CASSNPPGTGLWANTGELFF.

The chain couples TRBV5-4 to TRBJ2-2; D is possibly TRBD1 (6 bases). Germline values: CDR1 SGHNT, CDR2 YYREEE (reference sequence). CDR3 length: 14 amino acids. V lost 5 bases, J lost 2 bases, and 10 bases lay in between. The CDR3 DNA sequence: TGTGCCAGCAGTCGGGACAAAAACACCGGGGAGCTGTTTTTT. Translating it yields CASSRDKNTGELFF.

V and J are TRBV19 and TRBJ2-5, with D perhaps given as TRBD1 or TRBD2 (5 bases each). The CDR3 covers 15 residues. In germline, CDR1 is LNHDA, CDR2 SQIVND (reference sequence). The V and J ends lost 4 bases and 10 bases respectively, with 22 bases between them. Here the CDR3 reads CASSTHRDAVRGQYF. The CDR3 coding sequence is TGTGCCAGTAGTACTCACCGGGACGCTGTGAGGGGCCAGTACTTC.

The chain uses TRBV28 and TRBJ1-4; no firm D call. Per germline, CDR1 MDHEN and CDR2 SYDVKM. The CDR3 consists of 13 residues. Between the trimmed V and J ends, which lost 1 base and 4 bases, there was a span of 4 bases. CDR3: CASSLLVNEKLFF. The CDR3 DNA reads as TGTGCCAGCAGTTTATTAGTTAATGAAAAACTGTTTTTT.

CDR3 bases: TGCGCCACCTCGACTAGCGGGAGTCACGAGCAGTACTTC. It yields the protein CATSTSGSHEQYF. V is TRBV10-1 and J is TRBJ2-7, with 12 positions matching TRBD2. CDR1 and CDR2 (germline): WNHNN, SYGVQD (reference sequence). There are 13 residues in the CDR3. Trimming at V came to 10 bases and at J to 5 bases, leaving 6 bases not matched to a gene.

The chain recombines TRBV7-9 with TRBJ1-2; 7 bases map to TRBD1. From germline, CDR1 is SEHNR and CDR2 FQNEAQ (reference sequence). The CDR3 covers 13 residues. J gave up 7 bases and V 5 bases, and 7 bases lay outside the gene matches. In DNA form, the CDR3 reads TGTGCCAGCAGCCCGAGCGGGACAGTTGGCTACACCTTC. This translates into CASSPSGTVGYTF.

The chain combines TRBV5-4 with TRBJ1-5, with a tentative D call TRBD1 (6 bases). The CDR3 has 15 residues. V dropped 0 bases and J dropped 3 bases, with 10 bases sitting between them. Germline values: CDR1 SGHNT, CDR2 YYREEE (reference sequence). CDR3 residues: CASSLGTGSNQPQHF. The CDR3, as DNA: TGTGCCAGCAGCTTGGGTACAGGGTCCAATCAGCCCCAGCATTTT.

V and J are TRBV7-9 and TRBJ2-2, with TRBD2 matching 11 bases. Losses at the gene ends were 5 bases for V and 5 bases for J; bases not matched to a gene: 7. CDR3 size: 16 residues. In germline, CDR1 is SEHNR, CDR2 FQNEAQ (reference sequence). DNA of the CDR3: TGTGCCAGCAGCGCTACTAGCGGGAGTAGGACCGGGGAGCTGTTTTTT. It yields the protein CASSATSGSRTGELFF.